The entry below describes one T cell receptor beta chain. V lost 0 bases to trimming and J lost 0 bases, with 12 bases between them. The CDR3 is 16 residues long. Germline-derived CDR1 and CDR2 are SGDLS and YYNGEE. In the original workflow: Estimation of nucleated cell counts was performed using reference gene primer amplification. Sequencing used immunoSEQ multiplex PCR; TCRdb keeps in-frame clones, though not all of them. The DNA gave D and trimming, while V, J and clone size come from that table. The sample consists of 150,000 to 200,000 clones, about three quarters of them appearing once. The sample comes from a study of blood T cell repertoires in COVID-19.

The rearrangement joins TRBV9 to TRBJ1-1, with TRBD1 as a possible D gene (5 bases). The source of this sequence is a man aged 60-69 years with acute or convalescent COVID-19. The sequenced material came from peripheral blood. This CDR3 is CASSVAGGLMNTEAFF. The CDR3, as DNA: TGTGCCAGCAGCGTAGCCGGGGGACTAATGAACACTGAAGCTTTCTTT.